This is a list of T cell receptor beta chains from one sample in a study of Ad26.COV2.S vaccination and SARS-CoV-2 variants. This table comes from immunoSEQ multiplex PCR, and its TCRdb copy is limited to in-frame clones, with some not included. This table has 300,000 to 350,000 clones, about 86% appearing once. The material sequenced was peripheral blood, taken in a trial of Ad26.COV2.S vaccine versus placebo. The source of these receptors is a person between 18 and 65 years old who received the Ad26.COV2.S COVID-19 vaccine or a placebo. Each CDR3 is given with its conserved first and last residue. D genes are given only for firm matches. Clone sizes are given selectively: once, few, many, or a class where the clone is expanded.

D: TRBD1
V: TRBV18
length: 14
J: TRBJ2-5
size: few
CDR3: CASSRQGIQETQYF
DNA: TGTGCCAGCTCTCGACAGGGGATCCAAGAGACCCAGTACTTC

D: NA
V: TRBV5-1
length: 15
J: TRBJ1-2
size: NA
CDR3: CASSLVGGTNYGYTF
DNA: TGCGCCAGCAGCTTGGTGGGGGGCACTAACTATGGCTACACCTTC

D: TRBD1
V: TRBV3-1/TRBV3-2
length: 17
J: TRBJ1-2
size: NA
CDR3: CASSLHFRSGTGRGYTF
DNA: TGTGCCAGCAGCCTCCACTTCCGCTCCGGGACAGGGCGCGGCTACACCTTC

D: TRBD1
V: TRBV6-1
length: 14
J: TRBJ2-3
size: NA
CDR3: CASSEDRHTDTQYF
DNA: TGTGCCAGCAGTGAGGACAGGCACACAGATACGCAGTATTTT

D: NA
V: TRBV19
length: 13
J: TRBJ1-4
size: NA
CDR3: CASKTGNNEKLFF
DNA: TGTGCCAGTAAAACAGGGAATAATGAAAAACTGTTTTTT

D: TRBD1
V: TRBV10-1
length: 13
J: TRBJ2-1
size: NA
CDR3: CASSLDRTNEQFF
DNA: TGCGCCAGCAGTCTGGACAGGACCAATGAGCAGTTCTTC

D: NA
V: TRBV12-3/TRBV12-4
length: 13
J: TRBJ1-2
size: NA
CDR3: CASSLAGHLGYTF
DNA: TGTGCCAGCAGTTTAGCGGGACATCTTGGCTACACCTTC

D: NA
V: TRBV5-1
length: 15
J: TRBJ2-5
size: NA
CDR3: CASSSLTGMQETQYF
DNA: TGCGCCAGCAGCTCTCTGACGGGGATGCAAGAGACCCAGTACTTC

D: NA
V: TRBV9
length: 13
J: TRBJ2-7
size: once
CDR3: CASSKSQGFEQYF
DNA: TGTGCCAGCAGCAAGTCCCAAGGATTCGAGCAGTACTTC

D: NA
V: TRBV4-3
length: 14
J: TRBJ1-2
size: few
CDR3: CASSQVGGAGGYTF
DNA: TGCGCCAGCAGCCAAGTGGGGGGCGCGGGTGGCTACACCTTC

D: TRBD1
V: TRBV6-6
length: 14
J: TRBJ2-7
size: once
CDR3: CASIKTGSSYEQYF
DNA: TGTGCCAGCATTAAGACAGGGTCTAGCTACGAGCAGTACTTC

D: TRBD1
V: TRBV12-3/TRBV12-4
length: 13
J: TRBJ2-1
size: NA
CDR3: CATRTGTYNEQFF
DNA: TGTGCCACCCGGACAGGGACCTACAATGAGCAGTTCTTC

D: NA
V: TRBV7-8
length: 14
J: TRBJ1-2
size: NA
CDR3: CASKKPGWNYGYTF
DNA: TGTGCCAGCAAAAAACCGGGGTGGAACTATGGCTACACCTTC

D: NA
V: TRBV7-9
length: 15
J: TRBJ1-6
size: NA
CDR3: CASSLAGKVNSPLHF
DNA: TGTGCCAGCAGCTTGGCTGGGAAGGTTAATTCACCCCTCCACTTT

D: NA
V: TRBV4-1
length: 15
J: TRBJ1-6
size: NA
CDR3: CASSQEHMGYSPLHF
DNA: TGCGCCAGCAGCCAAGAGCACATGGGATATTCACCCCTCCACTTT

D: TRBD1
V: TRBV7-2
length: 16
J: TRBJ1-2
size: NA
CDR3: CASSPPGTGGGEGYTF
DNA: TGTGCCAGCAGCCCCCCGGGGACAGGGGGCGGAGAGGGCTACACCTTC

D: NA
V: TRBV19
length: 13
J: TRBJ1-2
size: few
CDR3: CASSGRAPRGYTF
DNA: TGTGCCAGTAGTGGCAGGGCCCCACGTGGCTACACCTTC

D: NA
V: TRBV18
length: 14
J: TRBJ1-1
size: NA
CDR3: CASSAAHMNTEAFF
DNA: TGTGCCAGCTCCGCAGCCCACATGAACACTGAAGCTTTCTTT

D: NA
V: TRBV11-2
length: 14
J: TRBJ2-7
size: NA
CDR3: CASTLFSQGSEQYF
DNA: TGTGCCAGCACCCTATTTTCACAGGGAAGCGAGCAGTACTTC

D: NA
V: TRBV25-1
length: 13
J: TRBJ1-1
size: NA
CDR3: CASTNRLNTEAFF
DNA: TGTGCCAGCACCAACAGGTTGAACACTGAAGCTTTCTTT

D: NA
V: TRBV6-2/TRBV6-3
length: 11
J: TRBJ1-1
size: NA
CDR3: CASSLGSEAFF
DNA: TGTGCCAGCAGTTTAGGGTCTGAAGCTTTCTTT

D: NA
V: TRBV7-9
length: 14
J: TRBJ1-2
size: NA
CDR3: CASSLASTNYGYTF
DNA: TGTGCCAGCAGCTTAGCCAGTACTAACTATGGCTACACCTTC

D: NA
V: TRBV12-3/TRBV12-4
length: 12
J: TRBJ1-2
size: NA
CDR3: CASSFSGYGYTF
DNA: TGTGCCAGCAGTTTTTCTGGATATGGCTACACCTTC

D: TRBD1
V: TRBV9
length: 15
J: TRBJ1-6
size: once
CDR3: CASSAGTAPISPLHF
DNA: TGTGCCAGCAGCGCCGGGACAGCCCCAATTTCACCCCTCCACTTT

D: NA
V: TRBV5-1
length: 14
J: TRBJ2-7
size: NA
CDR3: CASSLVVLGFEQYF
DNA: TGCGCCAGCAGCTTGGTAGTCCTAGGGTTCGAGCAGTACTTC

D: NA
V: TRBV2
length: 13
J: TRBJ1-1
size: once
CDR3: CASGREKNTEAFF
DNA: TGTGCCAGTGGTAGGGAAAAGAACACTGAAGCTTTCTTT

D: TRBD1
V: TRBV7-3
length: 15
J: TRBJ2-1
size: once
CDR3: CASRYYEQGYNEQFF
DNA: TGTGCCAGCAGGTATTACGAACAGGGGTACAATGAGCAGTTCTTC

D: NA
V: TRBV24-1
length: 15
J: TRBJ2-3
size: NA
CDR3: CATSDPQVPTDTQYF
DNA: TGTGCCACCAGTGACCCTCAGGTACCCACAGATACGCAGTATTTT

D: NA
V: TRBV28
length: 11
J: TRBJ2-7
size: NA
CDR3: CASSFHYEQYF
DNA: TGTGCCAGCAGTTTCCACTACGAGCAGTACTTC

D: TRBD1
V: TRBV3-1/TRBV3-2
length: 15
J: TRBJ2-1
size: NA
CDR3: CASSPSRTGTNEQFF
DNA: TGTGCCAGCAGCCCATCCCGGACAGGGACGAATGAGCAGTTCTTC

D: NA
V: TRBV2
length: 13
J: TRBJ1-5
size: few
CDR3: CASSDSGSQPQHF
DNA: TGTGCCAGCAGTGATTCAGGGAGTCAGCCCCAGCATTTT

D: NA
V: TRBV4-3
length: 18
J: TRBJ2-7
size: NA
CDR3: CASSQESVSRVPTYEQYF
DNA: TGCGCCAGCAGCCAAGAGAGCGTTAGTAGGGTTCCTACCTACGAGCAGTACTTC

D: NA
V: TRBV12-3/TRBV12-4
length: 13
J: TRBJ1-2
size: NA
CDR3: CASSSSGDYGYTF
DNA: TGTGCCAGCAGTTCATCAGGGGACTATGGCTACACCTTC

D: TRBD2
V: TRBV7-9
length: 19
J: TRBJ2-2
size: NA
CDR3: CASSSSLAGMRADTGELFF
DNA: TGTGCCAGCAGCAGTAGTCTAGCGGGGATGCGAGCTGACACCGGGGAGCTGTTTTTT

D: TRBD1
V: TRBV25-1
length: 14
J: TRBJ2-7
size: NA
CDR3: CASSTGQGSYEQYF
DNA: TGTGCCAGCAGCACAGGACAGGGCTCCTACGAGCAGTACTTC

D: TRBD1
V: TRBV12-3/TRBV12-4
length: 13
J: TRBJ1-2
size: NA
CDR3: CASSWEGALGYTF
DNA: TGTGCCAGCAGTTGGGAGGGGGCGCTTGGCTACACCTTC

D: TRBD2
V: TRBV19
length: 15
J: TRBJ2-7
size: NA
CDR3: CASSERGLAPHEQYF
DNA: TGTGCCAGTAGTGAGAGAGGACTAGCCCCCCACGAGCAGTACTTC

D: TRBD1
V: TRBV5-5
length: 13
J: TRBJ1-4
size: NA
CDR3: CASSPQGAEKLFF
DNA: TGTGCCAGCAGCCCACAGGGGGCTGAAAAACTGTTTTTT

D: NA
V: TRBV6-5
length: 15
J: TRBJ2-3
size: once
CDR3: CASSYSRRGSDTQYF
DNA: TGTGCCAGCAGTTACTCGAGACGGGGCTCAGATACGCAGTATTTT

D: TRBD2
V: TRBV6-2/TRBV6-3
length: 17
J: TRBJ2-3
size: few
CDR3: CASSSPLRGGRTDTQYF
DNA: TGTGCCAGCAGTTCCCCTTTGCGGGGGGGCCGCACAGATACGCAGTATTTT

D: NA
V: TRBV3-1/TRBV3-2
length: 16
J: TRBJ2-3
size: NA
CDR3: CASSQGTGGRTDTQYF
DNA: TGTGCCAGCAGCCAAGGGACGGGGGGCAGGACAGATACGCAGTATTTT

D: NA
V: TRBV7-2
length: 14
J: TRBJ1-4
size: NA
CDR3: CASSPDSFNEKLFF
DNA: TGTGCCAGCAGCCCTGACAGTTTTAATGAAAAACTGTTTTTT

D: NA
V: TRBV5-6
length: 13
J: TRBJ1-2
size: NA
CDR3: CASSLEGAYGYTF
DNA: TGTGCCAGCAGCTTGGAAGGGGCCTATGGCTACACCTTC

D: NA
V: TRBV19
length: 14
J: TRBJ1-1
size: once
CDR3: CASSIPGQNTEAFF
DNA: TGTGCCAGTAGTATCCCGGGACAGAACACTGAAGCTTTCTTT

D: NA
V: TRBV21-1
length: 14
J: TRBJ1-1
size: few
CDR3: CASSKVRSNTEAFF
DNA: TGTGCCAGCAGCAAAGTTCGGTCGAACACTGAAGCTTTCTTT

D: NA
V: TRBV19
length: 14
J: TRBJ1-4
size: NA
CDR3: CASSRDRSNEKLFF
DNA: TGTGCCAGTAGCAGAGACAGAAGTAATGAAAAACTGTTTTTT

D: TRBD1
V: TRBV19
length: 12
J: TRBJ1-2
size: NA
CDR3: CATTRTGHGYTF
DNA: TGTGCCACCACCCGGACAGGGCATGGCTACACCTTC

D: NA
V: TRBV30
length: 12
J: TRBJ1-1
size: NA
CDR3: CAWSVRGGEAFF
DNA: TGTGCCTGGAGTGTACGGGGGGGTGAAGCTTTCTTT

D: NA
V: TRBV2
length: 14
J: TRBJ1-1
size: NA
CDR3: CASSQTREGGWAFF
DNA: TGTGCCAGCAGTCAAACACGTGAGGGGGGATGGGCTTTCTTT

D: NA
V: TRBV15
length: 14
J: TRBJ1-4
size: NA
CDR3: CATSREGPNEKLFF
DNA: TGTGCCACCAGCAGGGAGGGCCCTAATGAAAAACTGTTTTTT

D: NA
V: TRBV24-1
length: 15
J: TRBJ2-3
size: NA
CDR3: CATSDSKVPLGTQYF
DNA: TGTGCCACCAGTGATTCGAAGGTTCCGCTTGGTACGCAGTATTTT

D: NA
V: TRBV7-2
length: 15
J: TRBJ1-1
size: NA
CDR3: CASSLLGTANTEAFF
DNA: TGTGCCAGCAGCTTATTAGGTACAGCGAACACTGAAGCTTTCTTT

D: NA
V: TRBV18
length: 14
J: TRBJ1-1
size: NA
CDR3: CASSPQEGNTEAFF
DNA: TGTGCCAGCTCACCACAAGAGGGAAACACTGAAGCTTTCTTT